Given below is one T cell receptor beta chain in context. This sample was taken from a study of CD8 T cells in ankylosing spondylitis. MiXCR, run by TCRdb on the 5' RACE reads, gives a single entry per CDR3 protein. The sample lists 250,000 to 400,000 distinct CDR3 sequences; approximately 10% were seen once. In germline, CDR1 is SGHTA, CDR2 FQGNSA. V was cut by 4 bases and J by 6 bases, with 19 bases left in between. This CDR3 region has 15 residues. The chain employs TRBV7-2 and TRBJ2-7; TRBD2 might be the D (6 bases). This sequence originates from a female donor with ankylosing spondylitis or in good health (not recorded which). Sequenced input: blood, either unsorted or a sorted T cell fraction (not recorded which). The CDR3 is CASSSAGPGGFEQYF. The CDR3 DNA follows: TGTGCCAGCAGCTCCGCGGGCCCCGGGGGTTTCGAGCAGTACTTC.